This record concerns one T cell receptor beta chain sequence. Its antigen is as yet unknown. The table came from immunoSEQ multiplex PCR; TCRdb's copy has only in-frame clones and leaves some out. The sample has roughly 64,000 clones, around 74% seen once. This record comes from a study of a mutant IDH1 vaccine in newly diagnosed glioma. V was cut by 5 bases and J by 6 bases, with 15 bases left in between. The CDR3 consists of 13 residues. Per the germline V gene, CDR1 is SGHRS and CDR2 is YFSETQ. Specified time point: week 35, safety follow-up. What each vaccine dose contained was 300 ug of mutant IDH1 20-mer peptide, accompanied by topical imiquimod. Weeks 1, 3, 5, 7, 11, 15, 19 and 23 were when patients received their eight vaccinations.

The input for sequencing was PBMCs, taken from a glioma patient whose treatment included an IDH1 peptide vaccine. The rearrangement uses TRBV5-1 and TRBJ2-7; D is unclear. The TCR originated in a man between 50 and 59 years old with glioma. Written as DNA, the CDR3 is TGCGCCAGCAGTTTTGGCACCCGGACCGAGCAGTACTTC. As protein: CASSFGTRTEQYF.